This section outlines one TCR beta chain sequence together with its context. No antigen is known for it. The sample comes from a study of T cells after yellow fever vaccination. TCRdb itself ran the 5' RACE reads through MiXCR, one entry per CDR3 protein. The sample lists fewer than 350,000 distinct CDR3 sequences, approximately 4.5% occurring once. Broader study findings: CD4 and CD8 compartments shared a small share of clonotypes, likely from convergent recombination.

CDR1 and CDR2 (germline): WSHSY, SAAADI. The CDR3 is 16 amino acids. V was pared by 3 bases and J by 7 bases, with 19 bases between. The material sequenced was PBMCs, taken 15 days after the yellow fever booster vaccination. This TCR derives from a man younger than 30 who received the YFV17D yellow fever vaccine. V is TRBV10-2 and J is TRBJ1-5; tentatively, D is TRBD1 (6 bases). The CDR3 nucleotides are TGCGCCAGCAGTGAACCGGCAGGGGAAGTTTCACAGCCCCAGCATTTT. Protein sequence: CASSEPAGEVSQPQHF.